A selection of T cell receptor beta chains follows, all from one sample in a study of Graves' ophthalmopathy and Graves' hyperthyroidism. TCRdb re-called the multiplex PCR reads through MiXCR, storing one row per CDR3 protein. Of some 25,000 distinct CDR3 sequences in the sample, almost 50% are singletons; the top ten hold approximately 6.7%. Specimen: peripheral blood. The receptors here all came from an adult woman with stable Graves' hyperthyroidism. Each CDR3 is given with its conserved first and last residue. The D gene is left open where the match is weak. The size field is filled for only some rows; it gives once, few, many or a size class.

CDR3 DNA: TGCGCCAGCAGCTCCGGACTAGCAGGAGTGTTTCCAGAGACCCAGTACTTC
CDR3 protein: CASSSGLAGVFPETQYF
J gene: TRBJ2-5
clone size: once
D gene: TRBD2
V gene: TRBV4-1

CDR3 DNA: TGTGCCAGCGGGGGAACGGAACCCGACGGGGAGCTGTTTTTT
CDR3 protein: CASGGTEPDGELFF
J gene: TRBJ2-2
clone size: many
D gene: -
V gene: TRBV2

CDR3 DNA: TGTGCCAGCACCACCTCGGACAGGGTCTACGAGCAGTACTTC
CDR3 protein: CASTTSDRVYEQYF
J gene: TRBJ2-7
clone size: many
D gene: TRBD1
V gene: TRBV28

CDR3 DNA: TGCAGCGTTGTCACAGGGTCCACTAATAAAAAATTTTTTTTT
CDR3 protein: CSVVTGSTNKKFFF
J gene: TRBJ1-4
clone size: -
D gene: -
V gene: TRBV29-1

CDR3 DNA: TGCGCCAGCAGCTTGGGACACCGGGACAGTACCTACGAGCAGTACTTC
CDR3 protein: CASSLGHRDSTYEQYF
J gene: TRBJ2-7
clone size: many
D gene: TRBD1
V gene: TRBV5-1

CDR3 DNA: TGTGCCAGCAACGGGCAGGCTTACAATGAGCAGTTCTTC
CDR3 protein: CASNGQAYNEQFF
J gene: TRBJ2-1
clone size: medium-sized
D gene: -
V gene: TRBV2

CDR3 DNA: TGCAGTGCTAGAGATGAAGGGGGCGGCAATCAGCCCCAGCATTTT
CDR3 protein: CSARDEGGGNQPQHF
J gene: TRBJ1-5
clone size: few
D gene: TRBD1
V gene: TRBV20-1

CDR3 DNA: TGTGCCACCAGCAGAGATCAAGATCAGCCCCAGCATTTT
CDR3 protein: CATSRDQDQPQHF
J gene: TRBJ1-5
clone size: -
D gene: -
V gene: TRBV15

CDR3 DNA: TGTGCCAGCAGGCGGCGGACTAGCGGGAGTGATGGCAATGAGCAGTTCTTC
CDR3 protein: CASRRRTSGSDGNEQFF
J gene: TRBJ2-1
clone size: medium-sized
D gene: TRBD2
V gene: TRBV7-3

CDR3 DNA: TGCGCCAGCAGTAACCAAGAGACCCAGTACTTC
CDR3 protein: CASSNQETQYF
J gene: TRBJ2-5
clone size: -
D gene: -
V gene: TRBV10-2

CDR3 DNA: TGTGCCAGCAGGACTAGCGGGAGAGCCCGTAACGAGCAGTACTTC
CDR3 protein: CASRTSGRARNEQYF
J gene: TRBJ2-7
clone size: many
D gene: TRBD2
V gene: TRBV6-5

CDR3 DNA: TGTGCCAGCAGTTTAGCGGGAGGGCCCGTAGATACGCAGTATTTT
CDR3 protein: CASSLAGGPVDTQYF
J gene: TRBJ2-3
clone size: -
D gene: TRBD2
V gene: TRBV12-3/TRBV12-4

CDR3 DNA: TGTGCCAGCAGTATGACTAGCGGGTACGAGCAGTACTTC
CDR3 protein: CASSMTSGYEQYF
J gene: TRBJ2-7
clone size: -
D gene: TRBD2
V gene: TRBV12-3/TRBV12-4

CDR3 DNA: TGTGCCAGCAGCTTAGAAAGGGACCTCTACGAGCAGTACTTC
CDR3 protein: CASSLERDLYEQYF
J gene: TRBJ2-7
clone size: -
D gene: -
V gene: TRBV11-2

CDR3 DNA: TGTGCCAGCAGTGAAGGCAGGGGTAGCTCCTACGAGCAGTACTTC
CDR3 protein: CASSEGRGSSYEQYF
J gene: TRBJ2-7
clone size: once
D gene: -
V gene: TRBV2

CDR3 DNA: TGTGCCAGCAGCGTCACTAGCGGGAGGGGCTCCTACGAGCAGTACTTC
CDR3 protein: CASSVTSGRGSYEQYF
J gene: TRBJ2-7
clone size: -
D gene: TRBD2
V gene: TRBV7-3

CDR3 DNA: TGTGCCAGCAGTGAAGGGACAGGGGGCGAGCAGTACTTC
CDR3 protein: CASSEGTGGEQYF
J gene: TRBJ2-7
clone size: -
D gene: TRBD1
V gene: TRBV6-1

CDR3 DNA: TGTGCCAGCAGTGACCAGAGATTAGATTCACCCCTCCACTTT
CDR3 protein: CASSDQRLDSPLHF
J gene: TRBJ1-6
clone size: -
D gene: -
V gene: TRBV6-4

CDR3 DNA: TGCGCCAGCAGCCAAGCGGGATGGGAGCAGTTCTTC
CDR3 protein: CASSQAGWEQFF
J gene: TRBJ2-1
clone size: -
D gene: -
V gene: TRBV4-1

CDR3 DNA: TGTGCCAGCAGCCAAGGCGGGGGGGTTACCGGGGAGCTGTTTTTT
CDR3 protein: CASSQGGGVTGELFF
J gene: TRBJ2-2
clone size: many
D gene: TRBD2
V gene: TRBV6-5

CDR3 DNA: TGTGCCAGCAGTGACCGGGGCAGGGGCTACGAGCAGTACTTC
CDR3 protein: CASSDRGRGYEQYF
J gene: TRBJ2-7
clone size: -
D gene: -
V gene: TRBV6-4

CDR3 DNA: TGTGCCACCAGTGGATTTTACGACAGTACGAACACCGGGGAGCTGTTTTTT
CDR3 protein: CATSGFYDSTNTGELFF
J gene: TRBJ2-2
clone size: -
D gene: -
V gene: TRBV24-1

CDR3 DNA: TGCAGTGCTAGAGATCTTGGGGGGAAGGTCTACGAGCAGTACTTC
CDR3 protein: CSARDLGGKVYEQYF
J gene: TRBJ2-7
clone size: medium-sized
D gene: -
V gene: TRBV20-1

CDR3 DNA: TGTGCCATCAGCTTCCAGGGCGCCTATGGCTACACCTTC
CDR3 protein: CAISFQGAYGYTF
J gene: TRBJ1-2
clone size: -
D gene: -
V gene: TRBV10-3

CDR3 DNA: TGCAGCGTCGTTAAGGGACAGTACTTC
CDR3 protein: CSVVKGQYF
J gene: TRBJ2-7
clone size: -
D gene: -
V gene: TRBV29-1

CDR3 DNA: TGTGCCAGTAGTGGAACTACGGGACAGGAGTTGAACGAGCAGTACTTC
CDR3 protein: CASSGTTGQELNEQYF
J gene: TRBJ2-7
clone size: -
D gene: TRBD1
V gene: TRBV19

CDR3 DNA: TGCGCCAGCAGCGAAAGTAGCTCTGGGGCCAACGGCCTGACCTTC
CDR3 protein: CASSESSSGANGLTF
J gene: TRBJ2-6
clone size: -
D gene: -
V gene: TRBV5-1

CDR3 DNA: TGTGCCAGCAGTTTAAGGACAGGGGGCCACGAGCAGTACTTC
CDR3 protein: CASSLRTGGHEQYF
J gene: TRBJ2-7
clone size: few
D gene: TRBD1
V gene: TRBV27

CDR3 DNA: TGTGCCAGCAGCTTAGGGGGTCAGCCCCAGCATTTT
CDR3 protein: CASSLGGQPQHF
J gene: TRBJ1-5
clone size: -
D gene: -
V gene: TRBV7-9

CDR3 DNA: TGTGCCACCAGTGAATTTTCTGGCTGTGCGAACACCGGGGAGCTGTTTTTT
CDR3 protein: CATSEFSGCANTGELFF
J gene: TRBJ2-2
clone size: once
D gene: -
V gene: TRBV24-1

CDR3 DNA: TGTGCCAGCAGCCGACAGGGGAAGAACACTGAAGCTTTCTTT
CDR3 protein: CASSRQGKNTEAFF
J gene: TRBJ1-1
clone size: -
D gene: TRBD1
V gene: TRBV2

CDR3 DNA: TGCAGTGCTACGGCCGGACAGGATAGCACAGATACGCAGTATTTT
CDR3 protein: CSATAGQDSTDTQYF
J gene: TRBJ2-3
clone size: -
D gene: TRBD1
V gene: TRBV20-1

CDR3 DNA: TGTGCCAGCAGTTCGCCAGGGGGCGGCTATGGCTACACCTTC
CDR3 protein: CASSSPGGGYGYTF
J gene: TRBJ1-2
clone size: many
D gene: TRBD1
V gene: TRBV27

CDR3 DNA: TGTGCCAGCAGCTTAGTACAGCTCACCGGGGAGCTGTTTTTT
CDR3 protein: CASSLVQLTGELFF
J gene: TRBJ2-2
clone size: many
D gene: -
V gene: TRBV7-9

CDR3 DNA: TGCGCCAGCAGGGGGTCGGGCTACGAGCAGTACTTC
CDR3 protein: CASRGSGYEQYF
J gene: TRBJ2-7
clone size: medium-sized
D gene: -
V gene: TRBV5-1

CDR3 DNA: TGCGCCAGCAGCCTGACAGGAAACAATCAGCCCCAGCATTTT
CDR3 protein: CASSLTGNNQPQHF
J gene: TRBJ1-5
clone size: many
D gene: -
V gene: TRBV5-1

CDR3 DNA: TGTGCCAGTAGTTCCATCATGGGGCTAGAAAGAGCAGATACGCAGTATTTT
CDR3 protein: CASSSIMGLERADTQYF
J gene: TRBJ2-3
clone size: many
D gene: -
V gene: TRBV19

CDR3 DNA: TGCAGTGCCAGCAGTCAACTAGCGGGAGGGTACAATGAGCAGTTCTTC
CDR3 protein: CSASSQLAGGYNEQFF
J gene: TRBJ2-1
clone size: once
D gene: TRBD2
V gene: TRBV20-1

CDR3 DNA: TGTGCCAGCAGTCCCGGGACGGAGAATTCACCCCTCCACTTT
CDR3 protein: CASSPGTENSPLHF
J gene: TRBJ1-6
clone size: -
D gene: -
V gene: TRBV6-1

CDR3 DNA: TGCAGTGCTAGAGGCGGGGCGGGAGGGCAGATGAAAGAGACCCAGTACTTC
CDR3 protein: CSARGGAGGQMKETQYF
J gene: TRBJ2-5
clone size: medium-sized
D gene: TRBD2
V gene: TRBV20-1

CDR3 DNA: TGTGCCAGCAGCGTGGGACAGCAAGAGACCCAGTACTTC
CDR3 protein: CASSVGQQETQYF
J gene: TRBJ2-5
clone size: -
D gene: TRBD1
V gene: TRBV7-3

CDR3 DNA: TGTGCCAGCACCTCAGGAGGGGAGACCCAGTACTTC
CDR3 protein: CASTSGGETQYF
J gene: TRBJ2-5
clone size: -
D gene: -
V gene: TRBV6-6

CDR3 DNA: TGTGCCAGTAGTGATATTGGGGGCGGCACAGATACGCAGTATTTT
CDR3 protein: CASSDIGGGTDTQYF
J gene: TRBJ2-3
clone size: medium-sized
D gene: -
V gene: TRBV19

CDR3 DNA: TGTGCCAGCAGTTACTCGGGCCCCGGGGAGCAGTACTTC
CDR3 protein: CASSYSGPGEQYF
J gene: TRBJ2-7
clone size: many
D gene: -
V gene: TRBV6-5

CDR3 DNA: TGCAGTGCTATGAGGGCCTCCTATGGCTACACCTTC
CDR3 protein: CSAMRASYGYTF
J gene: TRBJ1-2
clone size: once
D gene: -
V gene: TRBV20-1

CDR3 DNA: TGTGCCAGCAGCTTAGGACTAGCGGGAGTTGTGGCGTTCAATGAGCAGTTCTTC
CDR3 protein: CASSLGLAGVVAFNEQFF
J gene: TRBJ2-1
clone size: -
D gene: TRBD2
V gene: TRBV7-2

CDR3 DNA: TGTGCCAGCAGCGTAGGGGAGGGAGCATCCGAGCAGTACTTC
CDR3 protein: CASSVGEGASEQYF
J gene: TRBJ2-7
clone size: -
D gene: TRBD2
V gene: TRBV9

CDR3 DNA: TGCAGTGCTAGGCCCGGGAGTGAGACCCAGTACTTC
CDR3 protein: CSARPGSETQYF
J gene: TRBJ2-5
clone size: -
D gene: -
V gene: TRBV20-1

CDR3 DNA: TGTGCCAGCAGTCCAGGTTTCCGCAATCAGCCCCAGCATTTT
CDR3 protein: CASSPGFRNQPQHF
J gene: TRBJ1-5
clone size: medium-sized
D gene: -
V gene: TRBV2

CDR3 DNA: TGTGCCAGTAGTTTGGGTAGCAATCAGCCCCAGCATTTT
CDR3 protein: CASSLGSNQPQHF
J gene: TRBJ1-5
clone size: medium-sized
D gene: -
V gene: TRBV19

CDR3 DNA: TGTGCCAGCAGTTACGACGGATATAATTCACCCCTCCACTTT
CDR3 protein: CASSYDGYNSPLHF
J gene: TRBJ1-6
clone size: -
D gene: -
V gene: TRBV6-5

CDR3 DNA: TGTGCCAGCAGTTACGGGACTAGCGGGGACAATGAGCAGTTCTTC
CDR3 protein: CASSYGTSGDNEQFF
J gene: TRBJ2-1
clone size: many
D gene: TRBD2
V gene: TRBV6-5